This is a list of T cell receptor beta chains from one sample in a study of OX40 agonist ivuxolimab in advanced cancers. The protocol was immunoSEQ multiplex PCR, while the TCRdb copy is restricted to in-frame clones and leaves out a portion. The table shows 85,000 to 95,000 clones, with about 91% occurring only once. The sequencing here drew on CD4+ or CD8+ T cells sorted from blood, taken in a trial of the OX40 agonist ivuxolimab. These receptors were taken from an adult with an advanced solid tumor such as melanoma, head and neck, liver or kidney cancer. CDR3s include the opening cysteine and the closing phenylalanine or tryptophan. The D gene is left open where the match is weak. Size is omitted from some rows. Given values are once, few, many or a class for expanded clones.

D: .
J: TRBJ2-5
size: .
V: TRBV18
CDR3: CASSPAAPQETQYF
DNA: TGTGCCAGCTCACCAGCCGCACCCCAAGAGACCCAGTACTTC

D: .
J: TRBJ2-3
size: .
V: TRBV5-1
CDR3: CASSLAASGSTDTQYF
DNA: TGCGCCAGCAGCTTGGCGGCCAGCGGGAGCACAGATACGCAGTATTTT

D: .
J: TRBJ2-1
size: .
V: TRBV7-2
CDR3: CASSLVGGSYNEQFF
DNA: TGTGCCAGCAGCTTAGTCGGGGGCTCGTACAATGAGCAGTTCTTC

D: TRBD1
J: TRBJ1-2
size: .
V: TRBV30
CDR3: CAWGQGVGGYTF
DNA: TGTGCCTGGGGACAGGGGGTGGGGGGCTACACCTTC

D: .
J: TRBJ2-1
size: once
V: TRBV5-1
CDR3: CASSLAGAYNEQFF
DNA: TGCGCCAGCAGCTTAGCGGGCGCGTACAATGAGCAGTTCTTC

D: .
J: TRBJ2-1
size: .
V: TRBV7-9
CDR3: CASNLYNEQFF
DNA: TGTGCCAGCAACCTTTATAATGAGCAGTTCTTC

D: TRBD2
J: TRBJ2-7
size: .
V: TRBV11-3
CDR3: CASSSRTSGSYEQYF
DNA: TGTGCCAGCAGCTCGAGGACTAGCGGTAGCTACGAGCAGTACTTC

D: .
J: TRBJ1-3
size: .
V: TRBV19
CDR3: CASSTPSSGNTIYF
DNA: TGTGCCAGTAGTACCCCCTCCTCTGGAAACACCATATATTTT

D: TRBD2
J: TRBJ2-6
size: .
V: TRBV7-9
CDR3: CASSLGVAGGPSGANVLTF
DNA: TGTGCCAGCAGCTTAGGAGTAGCGGGAGGGCCGTCTGGGGCCAACGTCCTGACTTTC

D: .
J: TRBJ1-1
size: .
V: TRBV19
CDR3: CASSLAGGITEAFF
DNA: TGTGCCAGTAGTTTAGCCGGGGGGATCACTGAAGCTTTCTTT

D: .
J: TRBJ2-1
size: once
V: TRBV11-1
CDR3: CASSPPQRTSYNEQFF
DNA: TGTGCCAGCAGCCCCCCCCAGCGGACCTCCTACAATGAGCAGTTCTTC

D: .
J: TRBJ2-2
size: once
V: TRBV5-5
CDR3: CASAGLLNTGELFF
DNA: TGTGCCAGCGCGGGACTTCTAAACACCGGGGAGCTGTTTTTT

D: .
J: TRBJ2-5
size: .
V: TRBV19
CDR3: CASAEGYLGETQYF
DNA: TGTGCCAGCGCAGAGGGGTACTTAGGGGAGACCCAGTACTTC

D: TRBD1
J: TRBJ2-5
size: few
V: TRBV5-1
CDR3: CASSLTGGQETQYF
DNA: TGCGCCAGCAGTTTGACAGGGGGCCAAGAGACCCAGTACTTC

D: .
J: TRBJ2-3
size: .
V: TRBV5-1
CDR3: CASSFGASTDTQYF
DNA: TGCGCCAGCAGCTTCGGGGCTAGCACAGATACGCAGTATTTT

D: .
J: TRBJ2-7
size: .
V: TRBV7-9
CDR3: CASSPGGGPYEQYF
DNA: TGTGCCAGCAGCCCCGGAGGGGGCCCCTACGAGCAGTACTTC

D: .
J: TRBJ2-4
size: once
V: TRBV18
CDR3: CASSRQNIQYF
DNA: TGTGCCAGCTCACGACAAAACATTCAGTACTTC

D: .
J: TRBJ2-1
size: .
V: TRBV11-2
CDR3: CASSTLSDEQFF
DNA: TGTGCCAGCAGCACCTTGAGTGATGAGCAGTTCTTC

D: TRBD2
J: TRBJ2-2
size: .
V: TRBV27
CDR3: CASSLVLAGGFGFAGELFF
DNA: TGTGCCAGCAGTTTAGTACTAGCGGGAGGTTTTGGCTTTGCCGGGGAGCTGTTTTTT